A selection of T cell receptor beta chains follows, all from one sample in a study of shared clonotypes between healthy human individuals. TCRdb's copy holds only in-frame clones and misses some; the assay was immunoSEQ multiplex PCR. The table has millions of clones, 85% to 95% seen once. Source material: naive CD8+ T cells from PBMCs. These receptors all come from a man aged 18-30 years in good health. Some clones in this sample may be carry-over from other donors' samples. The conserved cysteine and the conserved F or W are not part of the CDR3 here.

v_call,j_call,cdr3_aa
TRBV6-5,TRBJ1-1,ASSYSPLGRTEAF
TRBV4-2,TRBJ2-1,ASSQDRFSSYNEQF
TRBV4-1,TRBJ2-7,ASSQEGVWEYYEQY
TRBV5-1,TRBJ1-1,ASSLDWEMNTEAF
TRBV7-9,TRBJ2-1,ASSFSIVVAENNEQF
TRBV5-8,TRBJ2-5,ASSLGHLGEETQY
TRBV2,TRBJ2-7,ASSGNYEQY
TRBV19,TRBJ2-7,ASSDYYEQY
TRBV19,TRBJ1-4,ASSIRDSNEKLF
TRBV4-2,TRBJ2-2,ASSQEGPGAPTGELF
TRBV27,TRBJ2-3,ASSPSSGHLVLDTQY
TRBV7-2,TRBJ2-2,ASSLSSNTGELF
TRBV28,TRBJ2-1,ASSTRQIYNEQF
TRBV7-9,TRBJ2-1,ASRLGLAVNNEQF
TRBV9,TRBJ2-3,ASSYSTSPSSTDTQY
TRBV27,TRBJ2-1,ASSVSGSYNEQF
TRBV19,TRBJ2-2,ASIQGAGELF
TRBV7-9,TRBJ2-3,ASSSGVRVDTQY
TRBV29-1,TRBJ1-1,SVVWAGMNTEAF
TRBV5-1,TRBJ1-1,ASSFNRGNTEAF
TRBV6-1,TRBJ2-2,ASSEFFGTGELF
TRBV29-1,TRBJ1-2,SAPAGANYGYT
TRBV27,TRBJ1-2,ASSLSWVNNRAGYT
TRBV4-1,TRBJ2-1,ASSLLTERAYNEQF
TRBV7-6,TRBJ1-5,ASSLSDRAYQPQH
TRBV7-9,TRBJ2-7,ASSVTGGATYEQY
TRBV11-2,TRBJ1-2,ATFEDGGQSDGYT
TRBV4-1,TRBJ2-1,ASSPPGPWNEQF
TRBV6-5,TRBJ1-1,ASSYFLGNTEAF
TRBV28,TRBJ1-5,ASSLSPGVEQNSNQPQH
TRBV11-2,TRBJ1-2,ASSFSGQVGTYGYT
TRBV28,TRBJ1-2,ASSPGQGRVVYGYT
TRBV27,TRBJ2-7,ASSLLASGYEQY
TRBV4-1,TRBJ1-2,ASSGGVHGYT
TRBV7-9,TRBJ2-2,ASSLVLNTGELF
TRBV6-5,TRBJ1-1,ASSYVGLNTEAF
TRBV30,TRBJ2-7,AVDRASYEQY
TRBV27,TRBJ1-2,ATGQGAGGYT
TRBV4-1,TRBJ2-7,ASSQELFGQGVYEQY
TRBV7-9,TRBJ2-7,ASSLGTAQYEQY
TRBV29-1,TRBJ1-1,SVRVGDFMNTEAF
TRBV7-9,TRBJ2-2,ASSYSREITGELF
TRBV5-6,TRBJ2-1,ASSLGRTGVNEQF
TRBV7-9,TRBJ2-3,ASSSLAGGADTQY
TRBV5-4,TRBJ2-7,ASSLGTGEDEQY
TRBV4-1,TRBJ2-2,ASSQVAGGMTGELF
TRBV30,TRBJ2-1,AWSAPRPGKSSYNEQF
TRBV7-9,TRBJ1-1,ASSLSGSGTEAF
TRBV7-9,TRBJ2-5,ASSLASLEEETQY
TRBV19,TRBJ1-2,ATFAPDRTNYGYT
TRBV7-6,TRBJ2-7,ASSSDREVQQY
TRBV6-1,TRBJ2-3,ASSEEVSGSTDTQY
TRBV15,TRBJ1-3,ATSRDRIRGTSGNTIY
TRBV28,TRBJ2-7,ASSLGSEQY
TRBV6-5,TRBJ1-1,ASRPFQGNTEAF
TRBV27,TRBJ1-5,ASSSRGSQPQH
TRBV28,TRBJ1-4,ASSLAKGQGAGEKLF